Listed below are T cell receptor beta chains from one sample, sequenced in a study of cytomegalovirus exposure and HLA in healthy donors. The table came from immunoSEQ multiplex PCR; TCRdb's copy has only in-frame clones and leaves some out. The sample has some 150,000 clones, about 86% seen once. The sample comprised PBMCs. These receptors came from a woman in her late teens or twenties in good health and CMV-seropositive. The CDR3 runs from the conserved cysteine through the conserved F or W. D genes are given only for firm matches.

v_call,d_call,j_call,cdr3_aa,cdr3_nt
TRBV5-8,NA,TRBJ2-3,CASSFRQITDTQYF,TGTGCCAGCAGCTTCAGACAGATTACAGATACGCAGTATTTT
TRBV5-4,TRBD1,TRBJ1-3,CASSLSVQGANGNTIYF,TGTGCCAGCAGCTTGTCGGTCCAGGGGGCTAATGGAAACACCATATATTTT
TRBV6-5,NA,TRBJ2-1,CASSYSNLKNEQFF,TGTGCCAGCAGTTACTCGAACCTAAAAAATGAGCAGTTCTTC
TRBV6-1,TRBD1,TRBJ1-2,CASGTDYGYTF,TGTGCCAGCGGGACAGACTATGGCTACACCTTC
TRBV5-1,TRBD1,TRBJ2-1,CASSGTYRTGSNYNEQFF,TGCGCCAGCAGCGGGACCTACCGGACAGGGAGTAACTACAATGAGCAGTTCTTC
TRBV19,NA,TRBJ2-7,CASSSAGRIEQYF,TGTGCCAGTAGTTCGGCAGGGCGGATCGAGCAGTACTTC
TRBV7-2,TRBD1,TRBJ2-3,CASSLVGTGGGDTQYF,TGTGCCAGCAGCTTAGTGGGGACAGGGGGCGGGGATACGCAGTATTTT
TRBV5-1,NA,TRBJ1-4,CASSLGGQEKLFF,TGCGCCAGCAGCTTGGGCGGCCAGGAAAAACTGTTTTTT
TRBV28,NA,TRBJ1-4,CASSFSGLTNEKLFF,TGTGCCAGCAGTTTTTCAGGACTAACTAATGAAAAACTGTTTTTT
TRBV19,NA,TRBJ2-7,CASSPDTRYEQYF,TGTGCCAGTAGCCCCGACACCCGCTACGAGCAGTACTTC
TRBV9,TRBD2,TRBJ2-7,CASTSGNNGEQYF,TGTGCCAGCACTAGCGGGAATAATGGCGAGCAGTACTTC
TRBV7-2,NA,TRBJ2-5,CASSLEYGGAGTQYF,TGTGCCAGCAGCTTAGAATATGGGGGCGCGGGGACCCAGTACTTC
TRBV27,NA,TRBJ2-7,CASSLTPSYEQYF,TGTGCCAGCAGTCTCACCCCCAGCTACGAGCAGTACTTC
TRBV9,TRBD1,TRBJ1-4,CASSVQGDEKLFF,TGTGCCAGCAGCGTACAGGGGGATGAAAAACTGTTTTTT